These 4 T cell receptor beta chains were all obtained from the same sample, sequenced in a study of T cell responses to AZD1222 COVID-19 vaccine (dated by TCRdb to the early 2020s). Sample time point, as interpreted from the label and publication: baseline before first vaccination. The library was obtained by the immunoSEQ multiplex PCR assay. Imported from immuneACCESS, the table was reduced by TCRdb to in-frame sequences with V and J called. These copies leave out some clones; in studies compared against another copy, an unresolved V gene accounts for under half, and the cause of the remainder is not known. The sample table contains tens of thousands of clones; only one count was recorded for over 60% of them. 3% to 5% of the sample rests with the top ten. The sequenced sample was peripheral blood, obtained on day 0 of AZD1222 vaccination. All receptors come from an adult in good health.

V and J are TRBV18 and TRBJ1-2; tentative D call: TRBD1 (6 bases). V was clipped by 3 bases and J by 4 bases, with 24 bases between them. The CDR3 contains 18 residues. From germline, CDR1 is KGHSH and CDR2 LQKENI. The CDR3 sequence is CASSPTPNYRDQGYGYTF. In DNA, the CDR3 is TGTGCCAGCTCACCTACGCCTAACTACAGGGATCAAGGCTATGGCTACACCTTC.

J is TRBJ2-6 and V is TRBV28; D is uncertain. This CDR3 is built from 14 residues. V was pared by 3 bases and J by 8 bases, with 11 bases between. CDR1 and CDR2 (germline): MDHEN, SYDVKM. The CDR3 DNA sequence: TGTGCCAGCAGTTTTAGGCTTTTCCCCAACGTCCTGACTTTC. This codes for CASSFRLFPNVLTF.

The chain is built from TRBV5-1 and TRBJ2-5, with 9 positions matching TRBD1. This CDR3 has 16 amino acids. From germline, CDR1 is SGHRS and CDR2 YFSETQ. V was pared by 7 bases and J by 2 bases, with 12 bases of the junction left unmatched. The DNA of the CDR3 is TGCGCCAGCTCTCCCCTCGGGACAGGGCAGCAAGAGACCCAGTACTTC. It codes for CASSPLGTGQQETQYF.

This chain uses TRBV6-5 with TRBJ2-1, with TRBD2 as a possible D gene (6 bases). Germline assignment: CDR1 MNHEY and CDR2 SVGAGI. This CDR3 is 13 amino acids long. V was pared by 5 bases and J by 9 bases, with 14 bases between. The CDR3 bases are TGTGCCAGCAGTCCGGGACTCGGGCTTGAGCAGTTCTTC. Amino acids: CASSPGLGLEQFF.